Shown below are 20 T cell receptor beta chains from a single sample sequenced in a study of T-cell reconstitution after alpha-beta-depleted transplantation in children. Unique molecular identifiers were used in preparing the TCRbeta library. TCRdb reprocessed the PCR reads via MiXCR and lists one record per CDR3 protein. The repertoire holds 540,000 or so distinct CDR3 sequences, with about 23% as singletons. The sequences come from PBMCs, mostly from graft donor cells, collected 360 days after TCRalphabeta/CD19-depleted stem cell transplant. The receptor source for this set is a boy under three years old who had a stem cell transplant for acute myeloid leukemia, so the T cells may come from the graft donor.

V and J are TRBV21-1 and TRBJ2-5; the tabulated D call, TRBD2, remains unverified against the DNA. TRBV21-1 is annotated as a pseudogene. This CDR3 is built from 18 residues. CDR3 nucleotide sequence: TGTGCCAGCAGCAGATCAAATAGGCGGGGGGCCTACCAAGAGATCCAGTACTTC. This codes for CASSRSNRRGAYQEIQYF.

This rearrangement joins TRBV5-1 to TRBJ2-1; no reliable D call. V lost 5 bases, J lost 5 bases, and 11 bases lay in between. The CDR3 totals 13 residues. CDR1 is SGHRS and CDR2 is YFSETQ in the germline V gene. The CDR3 DNA sequence: TGCGCCAGCAGGACCGAAATGGACAATGAGCAGTTCTTC. Protein sequence: CASRTEMDNEQFF.

Worth noting for this clonotype: Germline is not matched at one junction end, which may reflect a read error. The chain is built from TRBV6-5 and TRBJ2-3; 9 bases agree with TRBD2. CDR3 length: 17 residues. Germline assignment: CDR1 MNHEY and CDR2 SVGAGI. The CDR3 region has the DNA TGTGCCAGCAGTTACTCATTCGCGGGGGGGCCTACAGATAGGCAGTATTTT. It encodes CASSYSFAGGPTDRQYF.

The chain couples TRBV11-2 to TRBJ2-1, with 10 bases identical to TRBD2. V was pared by 2 bases and J by 7 bases, with 20 bases of the junction left unmatched. Per germline, CDR1 SGHAT and CDR2 FQNNGV. CDR3 length: 20 amino acids. The CDR3: CASSLKKTITGTSVSNEQFF. CDR3 nucleotide sequence: TGTGCCAGCAGCTTAAAAAAAACGATTACCGGGACTAGCGTCTCGAATGAGCAGTTCTTC.

This clonotype was observed a few times. V usage is TRBV6-1 and J usage is TRBJ1-5; D call uncertain. CDR1 is MNHNS, CDR2 SASEGT, per germline. The CDR3 runs to 15 residues. The V and J ends lost 6 bases and 0 bases respectively, with 12 bases between them. CDR3 in DNA: TGTGCCAGCAGCAGTACACCTTATAGCAATCAGCCCCAGCATTTT. Its translation: CASSSTPYSNQPQHF.

A note on this clonotype: This is likely a read error, given that the CDR3 carries no conserved phenylalanine or tryptophan at its end. The chain is built from TRBV20-1 and TRBJ1-4; D is undetermined. This CDR3 has 13 amino acids. Germline V gene lookup returns CDR1 DFQATT and CDR2 SNEGSKA (reference sequence). Between the trimmed V and J ends, which lost 3 bases and 3 bases, there was a span of 8 bases. Here the CDR3 reads CSASRHSNEKLFY. CDR3 in DNA: TGCAGTGCTAGTAGGCACTCTAATGAAAAACTGTTTTAT.

This chain joins TRBV7-6 and TRBJ1-1, with TRBD1 matching over 9 bases. The CDR3 runs to 14 residues. Germline V CDR1 and CDR2: SGHVS, FNYEAQ. The V segment lost 2 bases and the J segment 8 bases; nucleotides outside the gene matches: 6. Here the CDR3 DNA reads TGTGCCAGCAGCTTACGACAGGGACAGGGAGAAGCTTTCTTT. This sequence encodes CASSLRQGQGEAFF.

This clonotype was seen at least ten times. The rearrangement uses TRBV20-1 and TRBJ1-2, with D maybe TRBD1 (6 bases). With 3 bases removed from V and 7 bases from J, the gap between germline ends came to 12 bases. This CDR3 comprises 12 residues. Germline lookup yields CDR1 DFQATT and CDR2 SNEGSKA (reference sequence). The CDR3 bases are TGCAGTGCTAGTCGGGGGCGAGGTGGCTACACCTTC. Translated, it gives CSASRGRGGYTF.

This clonotype was picked up a small number of times. V is TRBV7-9 and J is TRBJ2-1; D could derive from TRBD1 or TRBD2 (5 bases each). The germline CDR1 and CDR2 sequences are SEHNR and FQNEAQ (reference sequence). V was cut by 1 base and J by 9 bases, with 13 bases left in between. The CDR3 runs 14 residues. CDR3 DNA sequence: TGTGCCAGCAGCTTAGAACGGGGCCGCGCTGAGCAGTTCTTC. Translated: CASSLERGRAEQFF.

The chain recombines TRBV4-1 with TRBJ2-5; D remains ambiguous. The germline CDR1 and CDR2 sequences are MGHRA and YSYEKL. Trimming cost V 1 base and J 5 bases, with 8 bases left between them. This CDR3 comprises 13 residues. The CDR3 reads CASSQGLGETQYF. For the CDR3, the DNA is TGCGCCAGCAGCCAAGGACTCGGGGAGACCCAGTACTTC.

The genes are TRBV3-1 and TRBJ2-5; the match to TRBD2 covers 7 bases. V was clipped by 7 bases and J by 1 base; unmatched bases: 12. CDR1 and CDR2 (germline): LGHDT, YNNKEL (reference sequence). The CDR3 spans 16 residues. The CDR3 bases are TGTGCCAGCAAGGGAAGGGTTGGGAGGGCCCAAGAGACCCAGTACTTC. The encoded protein is CASKGRVGRAQETQYF.

This clonotype was observed a few times. This chain connects TRBV20-1 to TRBJ2-6; a weak D match, TRBD1 (6 bases). CDR1 and CDR2 from the germline V gene are DFQATT and SNEGSKA (reference sequence). This CDR3 region has 15 residues. V was shortened by 6 bases and J by 0 bases, with 12 bases between the two germline ends. This CDR3 is CSAPRGFSGANVLTF. CDR3 DNA: TGCAGTGCCCCGAGGGGGTTCTCTGGGGCCAACGTCCTGACTTTC.

The chain has TRBV5-1 and TRBJ2-5; the match to TRBD1 covers 9 bases. Germline CDR1 reads SGHRS; CDR2 reads YFSETQ. With V trimmed by 4 bases and J by 5 bases, 6 bases remained unmatched. CDR3 length: 14 amino acids. CDR3 sequence: CASSLRDREETQYF. As DNA, the CDR3 is TGCGCCAGCAGCCTCCGGGACAGGGAGGAGACCCAGTACTTC.

In this sample, this clonotype turned up many times. The chain is built from TRBV21-1 and TRBJ2-7; the D call of TRBD1 is as the table states it, not checked on the DNA. TRBV21-1 is described as a pseudogene. The length of the CDR3 is 15 residues. CDR3 in amino acids: CASSRDTPQFNEQYF. The DNA of the CDR3 is TGTGCCAGCAGCAGGGACACTCCACAGTTCAACGAGCAGTACTTC.

This rearrangement joins TRBV7-8 to TRBJ2-1, with D perhaps TRBD2 (6 bases). With 1 base removed from V and 8 bases from J, the gap between germline ends came to 12 bases. The CDR3 length is 14 residues. CDR1 SGHVS and CDR2 FQNEAQ come from the germline V gene. The CDR3: CASSLVLASHEQFF. CDR3 DNA: TGTGCCAGCAGCTTAGTACTAGCCTCCCATGAGCAGTTCTTC.

This clonotype showed up many times. V usage is TRBV20-1 and J usage is TRBJ2-7; D might be TRBD1 or TRBD2, each matching 5 bases. The CDR3 loop spans 12 amino acids. In germline, CDR1 is DFQATT, CDR2 SNEGSKA (reference sequence). The V end was cut by 6 bases, the J end by 5 bases, with 14 bases between. CDR3 loop: CSARGPRDEQYV. The CDR3 DNA is TGCAGTGCCCGGGGACCTCGGGACGAGCAGTACGTC.

This clonotype was counted at least ten times. The CDR3 protein is CASSPTGRGTEAFF. CDR3 in DNA: TGTGCCAGCAGTCCTACCGGCAGGGGCACTGAAGCTTTCTTT. The V gene is TRBV25-1, the J gene TRBJ1-1; tentatively, D is TRBD1 (6 bases). The germline gives CDR1 MGHDK, CDR2 SYGVNS. The CDR3 extends over 14 amino acids. Trimming took off 5 bases at V and 4 bases at J, with 14 bases between the two ends. The variable domain in full, completed from reference TRBV25-1 and TRBJ1-1, reads EADIYQTPRYLVIGTGKKITLECSQTMGHDKMYWYQQDPGMELHLIHYSYGVNSTEKGDLSSESTVSRIRTEHFPLTLESARPSHTSQYLCASSPTGRGTEAFFGQGTRLTVV.

The chain joins TRBV7-6 to TRBJ2-7; possible D gene TRBD2, 6 bases. With 0 bases removed from V and 2 bases from J, the gap between germline ends came to 11 bases. This CDR3 contains 15 residues. Germline V CDR1 and CDR2: SGHVS, FNYEAQ. The CDR3 protein is CASSLAGGNTYEQYV. For the CDR3, the DNA is TGTGCCAGCAGCTTAGCGGGGGGTAACACCTACGAGCAGTACGTC.

In this sample, this clonotype turned up many times. V gene TRBV6-6 combines with J gene TRBJ1-2; D gene uncertain. CDR3 length: 11 amino acids. Germline values: CDR1 MNHNY, CDR2 SVGAGI (reference sequence). Trimming removed 6 bases from V and 8 bases from J, with 10 bases in between. The CDR3 DNA follows: TGTGCCAGCAGCTCCCCATGGGGCTACACCTTC. This translates into CASSSPWGYTF.

V is TRBV4-3 and J is TRBJ2-4, with D perhaps matching TRBD2 (6 bases). Germline CDR1 is LGHNA and CDR2 is YSLEER. This CDR3 contains 15 residues. Between the trimmed V and J ends, which lost 0 bases and 8 bases, there was a span of 14 bases. This chain's CDR3 is CASSQETGVADIQYF. The CDR3 DNA follows: TGCGCCAGCAGCCAAGAAACGGGGGTGGCTGACATTCAGTACTTC.